This T cell receptor (beta chain) was sequenced in a study of T cell changes during pregnancy in multiple sclerosis. Profiled with immunoSEQ multiplex PCR; TCRdb holds only in-frame clones, not every one. The repertoire holds about 40,000 clones, with roughly 94% as singletons. The CDR3 covers 14 residues. The ends were cut back, 8 bases at V and 2 bases at J, with 14 bases in the middle. Looked up from germline, CDR1 is SNHLY and CDR2 is FYNNEI. The origin of this receptor is a female donor with multiple sclerosis, enrolled in a pregnancy study. Sequencing used peripheral blood, obtained in the third trimester of pregnancy. The chain has TRBV2 and TRBJ2-3; weak D call: TRBD2 (5 bases). In DNA, the CDR3 is TGTGCCAGCGGACGGACTGTAAACACAGATACGCAGTATTTT. This encodes CASGRTVNTDTQYF.